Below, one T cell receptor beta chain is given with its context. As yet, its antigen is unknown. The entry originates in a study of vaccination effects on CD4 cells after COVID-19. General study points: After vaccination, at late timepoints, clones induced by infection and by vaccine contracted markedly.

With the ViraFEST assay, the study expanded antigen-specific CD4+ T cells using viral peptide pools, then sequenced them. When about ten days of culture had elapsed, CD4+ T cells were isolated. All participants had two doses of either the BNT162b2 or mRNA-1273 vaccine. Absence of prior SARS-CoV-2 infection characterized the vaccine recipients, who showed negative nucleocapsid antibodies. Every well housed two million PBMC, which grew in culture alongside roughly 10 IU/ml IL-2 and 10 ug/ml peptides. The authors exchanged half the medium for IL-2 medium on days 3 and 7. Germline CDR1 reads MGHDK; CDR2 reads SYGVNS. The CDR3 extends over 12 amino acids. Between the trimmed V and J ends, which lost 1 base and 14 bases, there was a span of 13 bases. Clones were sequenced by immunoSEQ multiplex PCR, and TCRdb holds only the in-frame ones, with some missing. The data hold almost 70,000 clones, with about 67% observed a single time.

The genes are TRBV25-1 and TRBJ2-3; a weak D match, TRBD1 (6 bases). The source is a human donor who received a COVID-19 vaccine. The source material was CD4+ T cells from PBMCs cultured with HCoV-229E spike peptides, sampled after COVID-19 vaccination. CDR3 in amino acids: CASSELGALTYF. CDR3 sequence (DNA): TGTGCCAGCAGTGAATTGGGGGCCCTTACGTATTTT.